This entry describes one T cell receptor (beta chain). Its antigen is unknown. The V gene's germline CDR1 is SEHNR and CDR2 FQNEAQ (reference sequence). V was cut by 7 bases and J by 2 bases, with 14 bases left in between. CDR3 length: 14 residues. The data belong to a study of blood T cells in healthy people across ages. A J-beta primer mix and a sample-barcoded 5' primer were used in a second PCR of about 7 to 12 cycles. TCRdb redid the calling of the 5' RACE reads with MiXCR, one entry per CDR3 protein. Among some 900,000 distinct CDR3 sequences listed, approximately 49% were seen once. General study findings and limits: Across the age range, TCR beta diversity per million T cells fell in a roughly linear way. Higher diversity and more naive CD4+ cells were features of long-lived donors, compared to aged donors.

This TCR came from a man aged 25-45 years in good health. The specimen was blood. The rearrangement joins TRBV7-9 to TRBJ1-2; possible D gene TRBD1, 6 bases. CDR3 sequence (DNA): TGTGCCAGCACCCTAGGGGGGCGGAACTATGGCTACACCTTC. Translated, it gives CASTLGGRNYGYTF.